Sequencing of this TCR beta chain was carried out in a study of beta chain features in type 1 diabetes. Expressed TCRB transcripts were sequenced, since all the RNA that had been isolated was reverse transcribed. Clones were read by immunoSEQ multiplex PCR, and TCRdb kept only the in-frame ones, dropping some. In the table there are about 640,000 clones, roughly an eighth of which are singletons. A word on this clone: What it recognizes is unknown.

Study observations and caveats: The similarity of naive, central memory and Treg TCRB repertoires appeared greater among patients than among healthy donors. Moderate but significant shortening of TCRB CDR3s was recorded in all four CD4+ subsets from Type 1 diabetes patients.

Input material: naive CD4+ T cells from blood. This clonotype was sampled from a man aged 25 to 40 with type 1 diabetes.

Here the CDR3 reads CSVAPASGELFF. The DNA for the CDR3 is TGCAGCGTTGCCCCCGCAAGCGGGGAGCTGTTTTTT. The chain carries TRBV29-1 and TRBJ2-2; D is unclear. The CDR3 covers 12 residues. V lost 4 bases, J lost 7 bases, and 10 bases lay in between. Germline V gives CDR1 SQVTM, CDR2 ANQGSEA.